Listed below are T cell receptor beta chains from one sample, sequenced in a study of shared clonotypes between healthy human individuals. The data were produced by immunoSEQ multiplex PCR, yet TCRdb's version contains in-frame clones alone and is incomplete. The sample lists millions of clones, over 85% seen once, with over 0.12% in the top ten. Material for sequencing was naive CD4+ T cells sorted from blood. These receptors all come from a man aged 18 to 30 in good health. Both conserved end residues are part of each CDR3. The D gene is left open where the match is weak.

CDR3 protein: CASSPYRTGSTGELFF; J gene: TRBJ2-2; V gene: TRBV7-2; D gene: TRBD1
CDR3 protein: CASSVQPESPLHF; J gene: TRBJ1-6; V gene: TRBV9; D gene: -
CDR3 protein: CAWSARERGDKLFF; J gene: TRBJ2-1; V gene: TRBV30; D gene: -
CDR3 protein: CASSYLGSSYNSPLHF; J gene: TRBJ1-6; V gene: TRBV6-5; D gene: -
CDR3 protein: CAISMRGGPDTQYF; J gene: TRBJ2-3; V gene: TRBV10-3; D gene: TRBD2
CDR3 protein: CASSKFYRTGGYEQYF; J gene: TRBJ2-7; V gene: TRBV21-1; D gene: -
CDR3 protein: CASSLRQNHGYTF; J gene: TRBJ1-2; V gene: TRBV28; D gene: -
CDR3 protein: CASSQESGELFF; J gene: TRBJ2-2; V gene: TRBV4-3; D gene: -
CDR3 protein: CAISESGWTVYEQYF; J gene: TRBJ2-7; V gene: TRBV10-3; D gene: -
CDR3 protein: CASSLGLAVDEQFF; J gene: TRBJ2-1; V gene: TRBV7-9; D gene: TRBD2
CDR3 protein: CAFVREGSYNEQFF; J gene: TRBJ2-1; V gene: TRBV30; D gene: TRBD2
CDR3 protein: CASSWGTDQETQYF; J gene: TRBJ2-5; V gene: TRBV2; D gene: -
CDR3 protein: CASSGVAVEGSPLHF; J gene: TRBJ1-6; V gene: TRBV5-1; D gene: -
CDR3 protein: CATSRDPESLRAFF; J gene: TRBJ1-1; V gene: TRBV15; D gene: -
CDR3 protein: CASSSGVGGANVLTF; J gene: TRBJ2-6; V gene: TRBV7-7; D gene: -
CDR3 protein: CAWSLRVHEQFF; J gene: TRBJ2-1; V gene: TRBV30; D gene: -
CDR3 protein: CASSLGFINEQFF; J gene: TRBJ2-1; V gene: TRBV11-1; D gene: -
CDR3 protein: CASSPEEGSYGYTF; J gene: TRBJ1-2; V gene: TRBV5-5; D gene: -
CDR3 protein: CASSSKDRRDTDTQYF; J gene: TRBJ2-3; V gene: TRBV5-1; D gene: TRBD1
CDR3 protein: CASSLTGPYADTQYF; J gene: TRBJ2-3; V gene: TRBV5-1; D gene: -
CDR3 protein: CASSPQAAIEAFF; J gene: TRBJ1-1; V gene: TRBV18; D gene: -
CDR3 protein: CASRLRGAGHEQYF; J gene: TRBJ2-7; V gene: TRBV6-1; D gene: -
CDR3 protein: CASSFSATNQPQHF; J gene: TRBJ1-5; V gene: TRBV28; D gene: -
CDR3 protein: CASSESWGYSGNTIYF; J gene: TRBJ1-3; V gene: TRBV10-2; D gene: -
CDR3 protein: CASSSIRRDRGREQYF; J gene: TRBJ2-7; V gene: TRBV11-2; D gene: TRBD1
CDR3 protein: CASSEWESGANVLTF; J gene: TRBJ2-6; V gene: TRBV6-1; D gene: -
CDR3 protein: CASSLVELAPFWETQYF; J gene: TRBJ2-5; V gene: TRBV7-8; D gene: -
CDR3 protein: CAWTLRGADTQYF; J gene: TRBJ2-3; V gene: TRBV30; D gene: TRBD2
CDR3 protein: CASSVGDGIYNSPLHF; J gene: TRBJ1-6; V gene: TRBV9; D gene: -
CDR3 protein: CASSLGGSGNTIYF; J gene: TRBJ1-3; V gene: TRBV7-2; D gene: -
CDR3 protein: CASRILDEQFF; J gene: TRBJ2-1; V gene: TRBV6-5; D gene: -
CDR3 protein: CASSPSTVEVHGYTF; J gene: TRBJ1-2; V gene: TRBV18; D gene: -
CDR3 protein: CALSSGGGNAVSGYTF; J gene: TRBJ1-2; V gene: TRBV6-6; D gene: -
CDR3 protein: CASSLGQGGYTDTQYF; J gene: TRBJ2-3; V gene: TRBV7-8; D gene: -
CDR3 protein: CASSPPGYNEQFF; J gene: TRBJ2-1; V gene: TRBV5-6; D gene: -
CDR3 protein: CATRRRGQGHTGELFF; J gene: TRBJ2-2; V gene: TRBV15; D gene: TRBD1
CDR3 protein: CAISEASGYTDTQYF; J gene: TRBJ2-3; V gene: TRBV10-3; D gene: TRBD2
CDR3 protein: CASCKDPSQETQYF; J gene: TRBJ2-5; V gene: TRBV6-5; D gene: -
CDR3 protein: CASSFHDYEQYF; J gene: TRBJ2-7; V gene: TRBV5-6; D gene: -
CDR3 protein: CASRTGGTDTQYF; J gene: TRBJ2-3; V gene: TRBV6-5; D gene: TRBD1
CDR3 protein: CAIMASGSNEQFF; J gene: TRBJ2-1; V gene: TRBV10-3; D gene: TRBD2
CDR3 protein: CASSGTGRQFF; J gene: TRBJ2-1; V gene: TRBV6-5; D gene: TRBD1
CDR3 protein: CASSPVAGAIGESNQPQHF; J gene: TRBJ1-5; V gene: TRBV18; D gene: -
CDR3 protein: CAWSRLAGTTGELFF; J gene: TRBJ2-2; V gene: TRBV30; D gene: TRBD2
CDR3 protein: CASSDRGAETQYF; J gene: TRBJ2-5; V gene: TRBV10-1; D gene: -
CDR3 protein: CSVEDPLSGANVLTF; J gene: TRBJ2-6; V gene: TRBV29-1; D gene: -
CDR3 protein: CASKVDRLGNTEAFF; J gene: TRBJ1-1; V gene: TRBV19; D gene: -
CDR3 protein: CASSPLPLAGTTDTQYF; J gene: TRBJ2-3; V gene: TRBV18; D gene: TRBD2
CDR3 protein: CASSLRQGGNQPQHF; J gene: TRBJ1-5; V gene: TRBV5-6; D gene: TRBD1